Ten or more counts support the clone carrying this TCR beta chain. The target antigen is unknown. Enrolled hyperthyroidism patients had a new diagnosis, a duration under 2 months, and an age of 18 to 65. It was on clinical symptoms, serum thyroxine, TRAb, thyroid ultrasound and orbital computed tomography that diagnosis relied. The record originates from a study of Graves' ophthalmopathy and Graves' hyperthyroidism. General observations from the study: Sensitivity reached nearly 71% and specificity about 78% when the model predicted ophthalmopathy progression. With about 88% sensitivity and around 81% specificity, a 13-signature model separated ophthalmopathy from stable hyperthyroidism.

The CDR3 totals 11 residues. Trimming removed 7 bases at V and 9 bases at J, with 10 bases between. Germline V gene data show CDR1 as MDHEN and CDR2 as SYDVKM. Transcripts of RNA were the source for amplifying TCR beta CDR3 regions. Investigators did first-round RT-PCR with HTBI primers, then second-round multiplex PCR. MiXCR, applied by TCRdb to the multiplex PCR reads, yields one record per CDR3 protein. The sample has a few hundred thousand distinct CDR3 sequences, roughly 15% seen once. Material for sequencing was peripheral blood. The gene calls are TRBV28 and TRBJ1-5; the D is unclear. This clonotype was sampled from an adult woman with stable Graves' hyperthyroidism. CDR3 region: CASTNHGPQHF. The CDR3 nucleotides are TGTGCCAGCACGAATCATGGGCCCCAGCATTTT.